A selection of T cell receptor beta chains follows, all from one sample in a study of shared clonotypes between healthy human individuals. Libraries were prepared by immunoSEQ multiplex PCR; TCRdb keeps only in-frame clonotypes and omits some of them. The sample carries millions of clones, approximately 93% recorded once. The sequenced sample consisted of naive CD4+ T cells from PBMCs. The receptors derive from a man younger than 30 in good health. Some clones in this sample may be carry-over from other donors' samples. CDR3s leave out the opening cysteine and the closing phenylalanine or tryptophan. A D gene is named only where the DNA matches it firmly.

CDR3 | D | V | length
ASSQSREFGTDTQY | NA | TRBV4-1 | 14
ASSSGNFGSPLH | NA | TRBV7-9 | 12
ASSLGVQGSFT | NA | TRBV7-2 | 11
ASSLQGVEQY | TRBD1 | TRBV5-1 | 10
ASSPQGPANQPQH | NA | TRBV18 | 13
AWSVGGPGETQY | TRBD1 | TRBV30 | 12
ARTPGLAGVVGELF | TRBD2 | TRBV19 | 14
ASSLDRTSTGEQY | NA | TRBV5-1 | 13
ASRRQISGPYEQY | NA | TRBV19 | 13
ASSLSRSQETQY | NA | TRBV5-1 | 12
ASSLDAGQTLSNSGNTIY | NA | TRBV5-1 | 18
ASSLISPYEQY | NA | TRBV27 | 11
ASSVGGRAPSQETQY | NA | TRBV6-1 | 15
ASSLGSAAGVGGEQF | TRBD2 | TRBV7-9 | 15
SGEQGGNTEAF | NA | TRBV29-1 | 11
ASSQDSGWYQETQY | NA | TRBV4-1 | 14
ASSLSGGTYEQY | TRBD2 | TRBV5-4 | 12
ASKPDSSSYEQY | NA | TRBV5-1 | 12
ASSFQRWGFSNQPQH | NA | TRBV7-2 | 15
ASKLAGIDSYEQY | TRBD2 | TRBV19 | 13
ASSMGPGTRRGYT | NA | TRBV19 | 13
ASSWTGRNTEAF | TRBD1 | TRBV7-9 | 12
ASKIGTGMETQY | TRBD1 | TRBV5-1 | 12
ASSFEGQQNTEAF | NA | TRBV5-1 | 13
AGRTGGSNTEAF | TRBD1 | TRBV6-6 | 12
AISESARTNEKLF | NA | TRBV10-3 | 13